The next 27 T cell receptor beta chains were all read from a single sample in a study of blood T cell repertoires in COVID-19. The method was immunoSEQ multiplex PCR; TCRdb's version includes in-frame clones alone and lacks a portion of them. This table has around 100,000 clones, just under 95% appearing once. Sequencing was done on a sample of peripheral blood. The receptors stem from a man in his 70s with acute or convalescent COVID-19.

The CDR3 DNA reads as TGCGCCAGCAGCGCAGTTACAGGGACTAATGAAAAACTGTTTTTT. It codes for CASSAVTGTNEKLFF. The V call is TRBV5-1, the J call TRBJ1-4; D is possibly TRBD1 (6 bases). The CDR3 loop spans 15 amino acids. V lost 4 bases to trimming and J lost 2 bases, with 12 bases between them. Germline V gene data show CDR1 as SGHRS and CDR2 as YFSETQ.

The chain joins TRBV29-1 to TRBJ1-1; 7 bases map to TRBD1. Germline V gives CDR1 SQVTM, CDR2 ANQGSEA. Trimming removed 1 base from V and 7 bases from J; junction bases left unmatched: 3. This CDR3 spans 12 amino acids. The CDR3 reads CSVEVGGDEAFF. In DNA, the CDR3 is TGCAGCGTTGAAGTAGGGGGCGATGAAGCTTTCTTT.

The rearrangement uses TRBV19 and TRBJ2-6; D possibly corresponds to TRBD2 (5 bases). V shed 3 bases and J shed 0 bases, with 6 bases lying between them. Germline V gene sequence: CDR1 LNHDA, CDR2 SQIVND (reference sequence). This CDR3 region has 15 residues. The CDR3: CASSIRDSGANVLTF. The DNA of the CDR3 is TGTGCCAGTAGTATCCGGGACTCTGGGGCCAACGTCCTGACTTTC.

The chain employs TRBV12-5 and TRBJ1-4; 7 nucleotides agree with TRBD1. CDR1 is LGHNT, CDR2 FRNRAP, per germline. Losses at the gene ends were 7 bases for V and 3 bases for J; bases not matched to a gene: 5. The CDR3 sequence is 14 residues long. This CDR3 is CASARDSPNEKLFF. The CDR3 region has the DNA TGTGCTAGTGCCCGGGACAGTCCTAATGAAAAACTGTTTTTT. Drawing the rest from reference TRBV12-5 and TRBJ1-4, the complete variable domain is DARVTQTPRHKVTEMGQEVTMRCQPILGHNTVFWYRQTMMQGLELLAYFRNRAPLDDSGMPKDRFSAEMPDATLATLKIQPSEPRDSAVYFCASARDSPNEKLFFGSGTQLSVL.

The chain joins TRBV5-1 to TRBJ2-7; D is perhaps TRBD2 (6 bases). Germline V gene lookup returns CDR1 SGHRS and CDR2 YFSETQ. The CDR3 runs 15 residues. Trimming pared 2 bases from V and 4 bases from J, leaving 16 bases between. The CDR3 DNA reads TGCGCCAGCAGCTTTGGAGGGTCAGGGAATTACGAGCAGTACTTC. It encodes CASSFGGSGNYEQYF.

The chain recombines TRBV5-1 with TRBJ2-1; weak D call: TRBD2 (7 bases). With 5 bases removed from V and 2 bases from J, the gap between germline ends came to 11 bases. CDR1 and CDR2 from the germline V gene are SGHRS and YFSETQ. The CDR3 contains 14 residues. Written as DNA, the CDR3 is TGCGCCAGCAGTTCGGGGGGCACCTACAATGAGCAGTTCTTC. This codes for CASSSGGTYNEQFF.

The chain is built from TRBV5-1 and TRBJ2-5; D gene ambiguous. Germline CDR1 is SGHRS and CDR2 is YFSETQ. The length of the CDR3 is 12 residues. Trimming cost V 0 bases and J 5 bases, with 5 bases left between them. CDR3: CASSLVSETQYF. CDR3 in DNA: TGCGCCAGCAGCTTGGTATCGGAGACCCAGTACTTC.

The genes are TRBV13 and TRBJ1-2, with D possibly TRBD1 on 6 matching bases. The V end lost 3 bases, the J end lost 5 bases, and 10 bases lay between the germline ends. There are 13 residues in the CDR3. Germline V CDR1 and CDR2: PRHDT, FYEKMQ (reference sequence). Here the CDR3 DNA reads TGTGCCAGCAGCTTCGGACAGAGTTATGGCTACACCTTC. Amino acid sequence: CASSFGQSYGYTF.

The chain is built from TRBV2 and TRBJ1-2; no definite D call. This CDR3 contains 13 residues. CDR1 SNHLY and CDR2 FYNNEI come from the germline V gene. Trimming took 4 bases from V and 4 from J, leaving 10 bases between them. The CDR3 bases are TGTGCCAGCAGTGTGCTGGCGGCCTATGGCTACACCTTC. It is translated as CASSVLAAYGYTF.

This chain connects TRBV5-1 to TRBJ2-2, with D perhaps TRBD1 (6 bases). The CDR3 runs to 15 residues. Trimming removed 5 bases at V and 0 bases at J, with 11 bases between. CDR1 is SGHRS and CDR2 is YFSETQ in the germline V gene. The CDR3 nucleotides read TGCGCCAGCAGTTTAAGACAGGCGAACACCGGGGAGCTGTTTTTT. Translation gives CASSLRQANTGELFF.

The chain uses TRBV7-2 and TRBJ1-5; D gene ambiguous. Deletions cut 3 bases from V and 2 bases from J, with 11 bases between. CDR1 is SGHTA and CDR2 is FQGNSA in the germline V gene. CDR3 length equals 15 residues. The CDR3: CASSFGSLGNQPQHF. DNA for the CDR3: TGTGCCAGCAGCTTCGGGTCCCTCGGCAATCAGCCCCAGCATTTT.

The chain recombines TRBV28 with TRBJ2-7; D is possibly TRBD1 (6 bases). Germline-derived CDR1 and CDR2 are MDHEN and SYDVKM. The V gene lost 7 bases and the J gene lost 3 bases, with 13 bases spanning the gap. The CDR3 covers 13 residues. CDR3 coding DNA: TGTGCCAGCAAGGGGACACCTATCTACGAGCAGTACTTC. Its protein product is CASKGTPIYEQYF.

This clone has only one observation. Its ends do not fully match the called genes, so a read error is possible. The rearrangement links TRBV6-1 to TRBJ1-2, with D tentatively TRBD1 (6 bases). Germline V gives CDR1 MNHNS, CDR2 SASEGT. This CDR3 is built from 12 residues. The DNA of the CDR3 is TGTGCCAGCAGTGAAGCGTACAAGGGGGTTTCCTTC. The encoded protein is CASSEAYKGVSF.

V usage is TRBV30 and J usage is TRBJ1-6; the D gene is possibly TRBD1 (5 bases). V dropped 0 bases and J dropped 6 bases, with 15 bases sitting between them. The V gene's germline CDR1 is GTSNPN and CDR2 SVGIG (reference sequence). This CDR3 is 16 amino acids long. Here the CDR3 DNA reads TGTGCCTGGAGTGTACGGGGGGGAGTTGGTAATTCACCCCTCCACTTT. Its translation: CAWSVRGGVGNSPLHF.

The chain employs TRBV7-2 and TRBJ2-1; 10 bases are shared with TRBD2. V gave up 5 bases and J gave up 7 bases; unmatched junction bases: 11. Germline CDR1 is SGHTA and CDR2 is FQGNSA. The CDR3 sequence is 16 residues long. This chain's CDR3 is CASSPSGRGSRNEQFF. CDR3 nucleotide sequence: TGTGCCAGCAGCCCGAGCGGGAGGGGATCTCGGAATGAGCAGTTCTTC.

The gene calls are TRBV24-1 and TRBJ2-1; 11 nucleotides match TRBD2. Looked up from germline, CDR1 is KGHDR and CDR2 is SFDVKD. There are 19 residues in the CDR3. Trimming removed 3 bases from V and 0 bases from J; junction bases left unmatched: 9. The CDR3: CATSDPGLAEASSYNEQFF. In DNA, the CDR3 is TGTGCCACCAGTGATCCGGGACTAGCGGAGGCTAGCTCCTACAATGAGCAGTTCTTC.

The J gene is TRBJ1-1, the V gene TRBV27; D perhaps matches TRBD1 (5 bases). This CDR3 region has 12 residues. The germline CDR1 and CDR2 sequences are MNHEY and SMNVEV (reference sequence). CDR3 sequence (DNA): TGTCCCGCCCAGGACACGAACACTGAAGCTTTCTTT. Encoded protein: CPAQDTNTEAFF.

DNA for the CDR3: TGTGCCAGCAGCCCGTCAGGGACAGGCAATCAGCCCCAGCATTTT. Its translation: CASSPSGTGNQPQHF. The chain employs TRBV7-3 and TRBJ1-5; 7 nucleotides match TRBD1. CDR1 SGHTA and CDR2 FQGTGA come from the germline V gene. The V segment lost 5 bases and the J segment 2 bases; nucleotides outside the gene matches: 6. This CDR3 contains 15 residues.

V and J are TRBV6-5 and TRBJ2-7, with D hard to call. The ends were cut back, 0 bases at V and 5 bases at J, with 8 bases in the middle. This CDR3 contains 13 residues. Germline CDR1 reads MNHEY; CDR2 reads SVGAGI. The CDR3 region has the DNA TGTGCCAGCAGTTACTCGGTGAGTGACGAGCAGTACTTC. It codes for CASSYSVSDEQYF.

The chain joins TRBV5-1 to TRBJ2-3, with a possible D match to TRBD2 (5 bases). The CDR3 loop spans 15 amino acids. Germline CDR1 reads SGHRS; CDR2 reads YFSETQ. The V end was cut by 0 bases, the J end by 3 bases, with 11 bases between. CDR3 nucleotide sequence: TGCGCCAGCAGCTTGGGCAGCGGTAGGACAGATACGCAGTATTTT. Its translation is CASSLGSGRTDTQYF.

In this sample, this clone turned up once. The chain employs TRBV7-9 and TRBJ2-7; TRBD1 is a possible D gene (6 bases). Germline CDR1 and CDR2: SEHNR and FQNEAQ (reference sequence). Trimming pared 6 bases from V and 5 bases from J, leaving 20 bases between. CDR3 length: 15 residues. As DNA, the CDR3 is TGTGCCAGCAGTTGGGACACAAGTAAATTAGACGAGCAGTACTTC. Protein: CASSWDTSKLDEQYF. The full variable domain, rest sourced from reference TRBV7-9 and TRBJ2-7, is DTGVSQNPRHKITKRGQNVTFRCDPISEHNRLYWYRQTLGQGPEFLTYFQNEAQLEKSRLLSDRFSAERPKGSFSTLEIQRTEQGDSAMYLCASSWDTSKLDEQYFGPGTRLTVT.

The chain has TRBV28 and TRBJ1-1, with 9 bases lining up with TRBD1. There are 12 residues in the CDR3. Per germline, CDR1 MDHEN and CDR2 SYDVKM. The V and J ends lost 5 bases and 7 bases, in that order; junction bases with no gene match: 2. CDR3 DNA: TGTGCCAGCAGTACAGGGGGCAATGAAGCTTTCTTT. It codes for CASSTGGNEAFF.

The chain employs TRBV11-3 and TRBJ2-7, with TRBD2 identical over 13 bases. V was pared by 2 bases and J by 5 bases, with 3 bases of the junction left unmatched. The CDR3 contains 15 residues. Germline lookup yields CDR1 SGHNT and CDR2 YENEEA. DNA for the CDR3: TGTGCCAGCAGCTTATCCGGGACTAGCGGGAACGAGCAGTACTTC. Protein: CASSLSGTSGNEQYF.

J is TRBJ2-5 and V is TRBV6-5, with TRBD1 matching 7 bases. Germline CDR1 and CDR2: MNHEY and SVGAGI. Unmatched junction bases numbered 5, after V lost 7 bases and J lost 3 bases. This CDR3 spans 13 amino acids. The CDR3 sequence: CASTAQGKETQYF. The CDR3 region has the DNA TGTGCCAGCACCGCACAGGGGAAAGAGACCCAGTACTTC.

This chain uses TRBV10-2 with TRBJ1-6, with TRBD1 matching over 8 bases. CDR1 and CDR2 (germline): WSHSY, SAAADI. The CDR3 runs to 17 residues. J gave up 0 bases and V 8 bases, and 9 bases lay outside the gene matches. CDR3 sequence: CASGLGQEFSYNSPLHF. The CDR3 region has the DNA TGCGCCAGCGGTTTGGGACAGGAGTTCTCCTATAATTCACCCCTCCACTTT.

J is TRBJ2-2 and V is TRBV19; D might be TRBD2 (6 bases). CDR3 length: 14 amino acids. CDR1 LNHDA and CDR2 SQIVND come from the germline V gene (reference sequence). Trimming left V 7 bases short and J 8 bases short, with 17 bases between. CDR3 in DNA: TGTGCCAGTACAACACTACTAGCTCCGGGGGAGCTGTTTTTT. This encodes CASTTLLAPGELFF.

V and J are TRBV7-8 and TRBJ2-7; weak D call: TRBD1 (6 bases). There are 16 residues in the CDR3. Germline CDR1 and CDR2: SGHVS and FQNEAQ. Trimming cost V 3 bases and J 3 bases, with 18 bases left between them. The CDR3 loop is CASSLARDTEFYEQYF. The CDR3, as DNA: TGTGCCAGCAGCTTGGCCCGGGACACTGAATTCTACGAGCAGTACTTC.